This T cell receptor (beta chain) was captured by sequencing in a study of shared clonotypes between healthy human individuals. The CDR3 totals 16 residues. The junction had 5 bases not matched to a gene; V was cut back by 4 bases and J by 1 base. Germline V gives CDR1 SGHRS, CDR2 YFSETQ. Assay used: immunoSEQ multiplex PCR; TCRdb lists only in-frame clones, some missing. The sample contains some 1.5 million clones, roughly 96% of which appear only once. Sequenced input: naive CD4+ T cells sorted from blood. Regarding subset: CD45RA+ positively selected. The chain links TRBV5-1 to TRBJ2-3, with TRBD2 matching over 11 bases. The receptor comes from a young man in good health. This CDR3 is CASSKGLAEGTDTQYF. CDR3 DNA: TGCGCCAGCAGCAAGGGACTAGCGGAGGGCACAGATACGCAGTATTTT.